This entry concerns a single T cell receptor (beta chain). This clone was found a few times. No cognate antigen has been identified for it. It has no much larger one-base neighbor in the sample; base qualities were not kept. For sequencing of the TCRbeta CDR3 region, genomic DNA was extracted from the sorted cells. The immunoSEQ Assay was used for sequencing of TCRbeta CDR3 regions. The source is immuneACCESS, and TCRdb retained only in-frame sequences with V and J called. Part of the clones is not carried over; for the studies checked, unresolved V genes explain less than half of this, and the remainder is unexplained. The sample records fewer than 40,000 clones, roughly 87% of which are singletons. The ten largest make up around 20% of the sample. V was cut back by 5 bases and J by 5 bases, leaving a gap of 17 bases between them. The CDR3 covers 15 residues, taking in both the cysteine and the phenylalanine. The CDR3 DNA has 45 bases and is translated from base 1. The germline V gene provides CDR1 SGHAT and CDR2 FQNNGV.

The sample originates from a study of OX40 agonist ivuxolimab in advanced cancers. Regarding the study in general: Ivuxolimab, which targeted the costimulatory receptor OX40 (CD134), was an agonistic, fully human IgG2 monoclonal antibody. The point of sequencing TCRbeta in the periphery was to test whether ivuxolimab changed TCR sequence diversity and drove clonal T-cell expansion. A male proportion of almost 85% and a mean age of 60 years, ranging from about 20 to 80, were recorded for the dose-escalation cohort. Patients were allowed to have had prior anti-PD-1, anti-PD-L1 or anti-CTLA-4 therapy, and 30% to 40% of the dose-escalation patients had been treated with checkpoint inhibitors. Intravenous ivuxolimab was administered to patients every 2 weeks at six dose levels: 0.01, 0.1, 0.3, 1.5, 3 and 10 mg/kg. Among the approximately 54 dose-escalation patients, some 20 had hepatocellular carcinoma, 15 or so melanoma, 9 renal cell carcinoma and 9 head and neck cancer. The monotherapy dose-escalation portion (N of about 49 patients) of the phase I ivuxolimab trial is reported in the paper. Partial responses occurred in three dose-escalation patients: two with cutaneous melanoma and one with hepatocellular carcinoma. Broad study findings and their caveats: At doses of 0.1 to 3.0 mg/kg, clonal expansion of both CD4+ and CD8+ blood T cells was observed from baseline to week 6. In the 0.1-3.0 mg/kg groups, partial responders were among the patients with the lowest normalized peripheral clonal expansion, particularly in CD8+ T cells. Which antigens the clonally expanded peripheral T cells were specific for was not determined. After ivuxolimab, expanded clones were on average more numerous among CD8+ T cells than among CD4+ T cells. Low levels of normalized T-cell clonal expansion were also seen in some patients who did not respond.

The trial excluded patients who had a history of autoimmune disease or were on systemic immunosuppression. Peripheral blood for TCR sequencing was collected from all dose cohorts at baseline, on cycle 4 day 1, and on cycle 7 day 1. The samples were drawn from a first-in-human, open-label, multicenter phase I dose-escalation trial of ivuxolimab. The trial enrolled adults with locally advanced or metastatic head and neck squamous cell, hepatocellular, melanoma or renal cell carcinoma. Before TCR sequencing, CD4+ T cells and CD8+ T cells from peripheral blood were sorted into separate populations. This clonotype was sampled from an adult with an advanced solid tumor such as melanoma, head and neck, liver or kidney cancer. The receptor chain draws on TRBV11-2 and TRBJ2-3; the D gene is possibly TRBD1 or TRBD2, with 5 bases matching each. Here the sequenced sample was CD4+ or CD8+ T cells sorted from blood, taken in a trial of the OX40 agonist ivuxolimab. For the CDR3, the sequence is CASSRGTWGIDTQYF. The nucleotide sequence reads as follows: TGTGCCAGCAGCCGAGGGACCTGGGGGATAGATACGCAGTATTTT.